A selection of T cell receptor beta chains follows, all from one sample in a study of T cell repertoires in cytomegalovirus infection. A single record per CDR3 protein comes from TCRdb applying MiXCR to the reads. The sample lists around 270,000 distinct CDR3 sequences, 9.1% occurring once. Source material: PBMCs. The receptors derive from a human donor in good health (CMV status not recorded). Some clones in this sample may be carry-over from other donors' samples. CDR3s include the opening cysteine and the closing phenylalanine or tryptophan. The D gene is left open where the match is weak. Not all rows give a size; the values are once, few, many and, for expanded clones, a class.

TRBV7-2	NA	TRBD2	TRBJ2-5	TGTGCCAGCAGCCCGAGGAGGAGCGGGAGGGAGACCCAGTACTTC	CASSPRRSGRETQYF
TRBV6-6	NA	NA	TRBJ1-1	TGTGCCAGCAGTTATGGGGGGTTGGTCACTGAAGCTTTCTTT	CASSYGGLVTEAFF
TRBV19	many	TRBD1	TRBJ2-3	TGTGCCAGTAGGGACAGGGGCACAGATACGCAGTATTTT	CASRDRGTDTQYF
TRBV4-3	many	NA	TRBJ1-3	TGCGCCAGCAGCCAAGATTTGAGGATGTTAGCTGGAAACACCATATATTTT	CASSQDLRMLAGNTIYF
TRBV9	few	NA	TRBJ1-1	TGTGCCAGCAGCGTAACAGGCTTCATGAACACTGAAGCTTTCTTT	CASSVTGFMNTEAFF
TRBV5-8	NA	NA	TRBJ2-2	TGCGCCAGCAGAGAAGCAGGGACCACCGGGGAGCTGTTTTTT	CASREAGTTGELFF
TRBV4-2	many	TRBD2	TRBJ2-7	TGTGCCAGCAGCCAAGATGAGGGCAGGAGCGGGGGATCAGACGAGCAGTACTTC	CASSQDEGRSGGSDEQYF
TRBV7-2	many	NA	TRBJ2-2	TGTGCCAGCAGCATACTCTGGGGTCCCGGGGAGCTGTTTTTT	CASSILWGPGELFF
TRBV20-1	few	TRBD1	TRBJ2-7	TGCAGTGCCCCAGGCAGCAGGGGGCACAACTACGAGCAGTACTTC	CSAPGSRGHNYEQYF
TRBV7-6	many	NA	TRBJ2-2	TGTGCCAGCAGCTTAGCGGCAGGGCTTGACACCGGGGAGCTGTTTTTT	CASSLAAGLDTGELFF
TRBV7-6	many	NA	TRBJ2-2	TGTGCCAGCAGCTCCCCAACCGGGGAGCTGTTTTTT	CASSSPTGELFF
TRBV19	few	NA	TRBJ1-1	TGTGCCAGTAAACCTTCTTGGGCTGTAGCTGAAGCTTTCTTT	CASKPSWAVAEAFF
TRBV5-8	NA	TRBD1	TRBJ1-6	TGTGCCAGCAGCCATCGACAGGGATACTCACCCCTCCACTTT	CASSHRQGYSPLHF
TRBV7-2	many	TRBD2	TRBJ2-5	TGTGCCAGCAGCTTTGTAGCGGGAGGCGGGGAGACCCAGTACTTC	CASSFVAGGGETQYF
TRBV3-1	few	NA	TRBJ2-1	TGTGCCAGCAGCCAACTTGGCACCTACAATGAGCAGTTCTTC	CASSQLGTYNEQFF
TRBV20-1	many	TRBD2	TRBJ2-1	TGCAGTGCTAGGAAACCCCGCGGGGGCAATGAGCAGTTCTTC	CSARKPRGGNEQFF
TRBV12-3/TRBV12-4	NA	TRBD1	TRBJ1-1	TGTGCCAGCACCCGTAAACCCATTAGGGACAGGCCCACTGAAGCTTTCTTT	CASTRKPIRDRPTEAFF
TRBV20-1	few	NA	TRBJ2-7	TGCAGTGCTGGGGGACAGCGGGACGAGCAGTACTTC	CSAGGQRDEQYF
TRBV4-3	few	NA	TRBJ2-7	TGCGCCAGCAGCCAAGGAACGGCTACCTACGAGCAGTACTTC	CASSQGTATYEQYF
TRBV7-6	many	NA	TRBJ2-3	TGTGCCAGCAGCTCCGCCACTGGGACCGCTAGGGATGCAGATACGCAGTATTTT	CASSSATGTARDADTQYF
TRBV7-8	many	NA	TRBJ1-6	TGTGCCAGCAGCTCAAGGGGGGTTGGGAATTCACCCCTCCACTTT	CASSSRGVGNSPLHF
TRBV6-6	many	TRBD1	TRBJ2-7	TGTGCCAGCAGTTACTCAACCGGGACAGGGGGCAGGGACGAGCAGTACTTC	CASSYSTGTGGRDEQYF
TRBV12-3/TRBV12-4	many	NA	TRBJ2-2	TGTGCCAGCAGTTTTGTGAGGCTTGGCACCGGGGAGCTGTTTTTT	CASSFVRLGTGELFF
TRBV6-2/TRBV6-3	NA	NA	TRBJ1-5	TGTGCCAGCAGTTACAGTACCGCGATAGTACAGCATTTT	CASSYSTAIVQHF
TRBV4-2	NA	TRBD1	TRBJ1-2	TGTGCCAGCAGCCAAGACCTCGACAGGGCGAATGGCTACACCTTC	CASSQDLDRANGYTF
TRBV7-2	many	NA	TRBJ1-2	TGTGCCAGCAGCTTAGCCCAGGTTACCGGGTATGGCTACACCTTC	CASSLAQVTGYGYTF
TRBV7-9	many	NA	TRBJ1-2	TGTGCCAGCAGCTTATCCCAGGGTAGCTATGGCTACACCTTC	CASSLSQGSYGYTF
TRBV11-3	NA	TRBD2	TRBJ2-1	TGTGCCAGCAGCTTAGGGGGGGGGACTCAGTACAATGAGCAGTTCTTC	CASSLGGGTQYNEQFF
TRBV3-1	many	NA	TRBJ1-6	TGTGCCAGCAGCCGGTCCGGAAATTCACCCCTCCACTTT	CASSRSGNSPLHF
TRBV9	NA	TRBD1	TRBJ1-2	TGTGCCAGCAGCTTCGGACAGGACTACACCTTC	CASSFGQDYTF
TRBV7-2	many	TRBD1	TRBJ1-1	TGTGCCAGCAGCTTAGAAAGTGGCAGGGGGAGGACTGAAGCTTTCTTT	CASSLESGRGRTEAFF
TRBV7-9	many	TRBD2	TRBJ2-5	TGTGCCAGCAGCTTAAAGGGAGGGGAGACCCAGTACTTC	CASSLKGGETQYF
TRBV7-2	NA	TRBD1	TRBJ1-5	TGTGCCAGCAGCTTAGAGGGACAGAGCAATCAGCCCCAGCATTTT	CASSLEGQSNQPQHF
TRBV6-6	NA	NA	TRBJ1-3	TGTGCCAGCAGTCCGGTCGTAAGCTCTGGAAACACCATATATTTT	CASSPVVSSGNTIYF
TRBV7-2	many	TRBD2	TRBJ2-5	TGTGCCAGCAGGCTAGCGGGAGAAGAGACCCAGTACTTC	CASRLAGEETQYF
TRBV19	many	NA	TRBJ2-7	TGTGCCAGTAGTAATCCCTCCTACGAGCAGTACTTC	CASSNPSYEQYF
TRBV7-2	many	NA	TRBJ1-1	TGTGCCAGCAGCCATAACCGGCGGCGGGGCGAAGCTTTCTTT	CASSHNRRRGEAFF
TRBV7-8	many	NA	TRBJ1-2	TGTGCCAGCAGCTTCGGGGACCAACTTTCTTGGGGCTACACCTTC	CASSFGDQLSWGYTF
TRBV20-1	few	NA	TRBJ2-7	TGCAGTGCTACGGGTGAATCCTACGAGCAGTACTTC	CSATGESYEQYF
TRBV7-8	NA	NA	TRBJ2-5	TGTGCCAGCAGCTTAAGGTCCGGGAAGGAGACCCAGTACTTC	CASSLRSGKETQYF
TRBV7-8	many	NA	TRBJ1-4	TGTGCCAGTCAGGGACGACCACTAGCCGAAAAACTGTTTTTT	CASQGRPLAEKLFF
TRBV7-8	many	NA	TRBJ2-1	TGTGCCAGCAGCTTCCCCGGGCCTCTAGGCAATGAGCAGTTCTTC	CASSFPGPLGNEQFF
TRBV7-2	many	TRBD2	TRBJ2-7	TGTGCCAGCAGCTTTATGCGGGAGGGATACGAGCAGTACTTC	CASSFMREGYEQYF
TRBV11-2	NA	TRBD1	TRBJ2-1	TGTGCCAGCAGCCCGCTAGGGGGCCCCACTTACAATGAGCAGTTCTTC	CASSPLGGPTYNEQFF
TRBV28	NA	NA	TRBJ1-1	TGTGCCAGCAAGAGTCGGCTGAACACTGAAGCTTTCTTT	CASKSRLNTEAFF
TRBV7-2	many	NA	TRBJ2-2	TGTGCCAGCTCGAGACGGGCTGGGGGCGCCGCCGGGGAGCTGTTTTTT	CASSRRAGGAAGELFF
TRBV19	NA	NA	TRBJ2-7	TGTGCCAGTAGTATCCTGCTGAGCGCCTCCTACGAGCAGTACTTC	CASSILLSASYEQYF
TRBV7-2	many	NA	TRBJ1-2	TGTGCCAGCAGCTCCCTTGTATACTATGGCTACACCTTC	CASSSLVYYGYTF
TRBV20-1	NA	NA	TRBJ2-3	TGCAGTGCCACCCCGGACCGGACAGATACGCAGTATTTT	CSATPDRTDTQYF
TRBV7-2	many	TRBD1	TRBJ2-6	TGTGCCAGCAGCTTAGTAAGGACAGGGGGCGTTGGGGCCAACGTCCTGACTTTC	CASSLVRTGGVGANVLTF
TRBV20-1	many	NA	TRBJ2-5	TGCAGTGCTCTAGCAGAGACCCAGTACTTC	CSALAETQYF
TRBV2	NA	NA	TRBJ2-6	TGTGCCAACTCCCGGGGGCACGGGGCCAACGTCCTGACTTTC	CANSRGHGANVLTF
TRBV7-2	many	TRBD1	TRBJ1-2	TGTGCCAGCAGCTTAAGACACCGGACAGGGCTCGACTATGGCTACACCTTC	CASSLRHRTGLDYGYTF
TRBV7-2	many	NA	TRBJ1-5	TGTGCCAGCAGCTTACAGGGACGCAATCAGCCCCAGCATTTT	CASSLQGRNQPQHF